The T cell receptor (beta chain) under discussion was sequenced for a study of cytomegalovirus exposure and HLA in healthy donors. The germline V gene has CDR1 SGHTS and CDR2 YDEGEE. The length of the CDR3 is 17 residues. The ends lost 4 bases at V and 3 bases at J; junction bases unmatched: 8. PCR amplification relied on 60 Vbeta primers (plus 13 Jbeta primers). This table comes from immunoSEQ multiplex PCR, and its TCRdb copy is limited to in-frame clones, with some not included. The sample holds under 200,000 clones, about 75% seen once. Sequenced material: PBMCs. The TCR was taken from a man in his forties or fifties in good health and CMV-seropositive. V and J are TRBV5-8 and TRBJ1-4, with 11 positions matching TRBD1. This CDR3 reads CASSPGTGGQSNEKLFF. The CDR3 DNA sequence: TGTGCCAGCAGCCCCGGGACAGGGGGACAGTCTAATGAAAAACTGTTTTTT. Combining the CDR3 with reference TRBV5-8 and TRBJ1-4 gives the whole variable domain EAGVTQSPTHLIKTRGQQATLRCSPISGHTSVYWYQQALGLGLQFLLWYDEGEERNRGNFPPRFSGRQFPNYSSELNVNALELEDSALYLCASSPGTGGQSNEKLFFGSGTQLSVL.